The clone carrying this TCR beta chain was detected a few times. The investigators amplified TCR beta CDR3 regions from RNA transcripts. Carried out on the TCR CDR3, a first-round RT-PCR used the HTBI primer set. TCRdb reprocessed the multiplex PCR reads via MiXCR and lists one record per CDR3 protein. Here the sample spans 300,000 to 400,000 distinct CDR3 sequences, 18% being singletons. V was cut by 6 bases and J by 2 bases, with 9 bases left in between. This CDR3 has 13 amino acids. The sample comes from a study of T cells in Graves' hyperthyroidism and ophthalmopathy. The origin of this receptor is a young man with Graves' ophthalmopathy. Sequencing was performed on blood. The rearrangement uses TRBV12-3 or TRBV12-4 and TRBJ2-3; D is unresolved. CDR3 nucleotide sequence: TGTGCCAGCAGCCGATCGGACACAGATACGCAGTATTTT. This codes for CASSRSDTDTQYF.